The subject of this entry is one TCR beta chain. Its target is unknown. Researchers used the Oncomine TCR Beta short-read assay to sequence DNA from cultured CD4+ T cells. MiXCR was run by TCRdb on the PCR reads, yielding one entry per CDR3 protein. The table shows 13,000 to 15,000 distinct CDR3 sequences, with around 60% occurring only once. The treatment denotes: approximately nine-day PBMC culture with coronavirus spike peptide pools or control peptides (ViraFEST assay). This sample stems from a study of vaccination and CD4 T cells after COVID-19. Germline CDR1 and CDR2: MNHEY and SVGEGT. The CDR3 extends over 15 amino acids. V was cut by 3 bases and J by 3 bases, with 13 bases left in between.

Sequenced material: CD4+ T cells from blood, cultured in vitro. The sequence was obtained from a human donor who had recovered from COVID-19. The rearrangement joins TRBV6-2 or TRBV6-3 to TRBJ2-3, with D tentatively TRBD2 (6 bases). In DNA, the CDR3 is TGTGCCAGCAGTTATCGAGGAGGGGATACAGATACGCAGTATTTT. Amino acids: CASSYRGGDTDTQYF.